This T cell receptor beta chain was obtained from a study of tumor and adjacent non-tumor tissue in lung cancer. Overall study: Patients comprised eleven to twelve adenocarcinoma, a couple of squamous cell carcinoma and 1 small cell lung cancer. Notes on the study in general: Tumor repertoires had a smaller top 100 clone share than normal lung. Significantly higher TCR diversity was found in tumor than normal lung.

Looked up from germline, CDR1 is SGHAT and CDR2 is FQNNGV. The CDR3 has 18 residues. The template was RNA from unsorted bulk tissue. More than 3 cm separated this lung sample from the edge of the tumor. Concerning this clonotype itself: Its antigen is as yet unknown. Its ends do not fully match the called genes, so a read error is possible.

TCRbeta libraries were built with three rounds of nested PCR, modified from ARM-PCR. TCRdb reprocessed the multiplex PCR reads with MiXCR, giving one entry per CDR3 protein. Among 60,000 to 85,000 distinct CDR3 sequences listed, approximately 73% were seen once. The sample was distant non-tumor lung tissue. V gene TRBV11-2 combines with J gene TRBJ2-7; 7 positions agree with TRBD1. This TCR was recovered from a man aged 55 to 70 with non-small cell lung cancer. CDR3 residues: CASSLNRERRQGPHEQYF. The DNA for the CDR3 is TGCGCCAGCAGCTTAAATAGAGAACGGAGACAGGGCCCCCACGAGCAGTACTTC. Full variable domain (outside the CDR3, taken from reference TRBV11-2 and TRBJ2-7): EAGVAQSPRYKIIEKRQSVAFWCNPISGHATLYWYQQILGQGPKLLIQFQNNGVVDDSQLPKDRFSAERLKGVDSTLKIQPAKLEDSAVYLCASSLNRERRQGPHEQYFGPGTRLTVT.